This T cell receptor (beta chain) is from a study of blood T cell repertoires in COVID-19. CDR1 and CDR2 (germline): ENHRY, SYGVKD. This CDR3 has 13 residues. V was clipped by 7 bases and J by 8 bases, with 12 bases between them. This table comes from immunoSEQ multiplex PCR, and its TCRdb copy is limited to in-frame clones, with some not included. The sample consists of some 16,000 clones, more than 85% of them appearing once. Material for sequencing was peripheral blood. The sequence was obtained from a man aged 60-69 years with acute or convalescent COVID-19. The rearrangement joins TRBV10-3 to TRBJ1-6, with a tentative D call TRBD1 (5 bases). CDR3 DNA: TGTGCCATCACTGAAGGGGTGGATTCACCCCTCCACTTT. Amino acids: CAITEGVDSPLHF.